This passage covers 2 T cell receptor beta chains from one sample sequenced in a study of blood T cells in healthy people across ages. Primers used in a second PCR of about 7 to 12 cycles were a sample-barcoded 5' primer and a J-beta primer mix. MiXCR, applied by TCRdb to the 5' RACE reads, yields one record per CDR3 protein. The table shows hundreds of thousands of distinct CDR3 sequences, with roughly 64% occurring only once. The sequenced material came from blood. Source of these receptors: a man between 25 and 39 years old in good health.

This clonotype showed up just a few times. The chain uses TRBV29-1 and TRBJ2-1, with no clear D. CDR3 size: 11 residues. Germline CDR1 reads SQVTM; CDR2 reads ANQGSEA. V was shortened by 8 bases and J by 6 bases, with 11 bases between the two germline ends. CDR3 residues: CSIRLVNEQFF. The DNA of the CDR3 is TGCAGCATAAGACTGGTCAATGAGCAGTTCTTC.

V gene TRBV10-3 combines with J gene TRBJ2-3, with 11 bases that match TRBD2. CDR3 size: 16 residues. Germline lookup yields CDR1 ENHRY and CDR2 SYGVKD. With V trimmed by 6 bases and J by 4 bases, 9 bases remained unmatched. The CDR3 coding sequence is TGTGCCATCAGCGGAACTAGCGGGAGTATATCAGATACGCAGTATTTT. Translating it yields CAISGTSGSISDTQYF.